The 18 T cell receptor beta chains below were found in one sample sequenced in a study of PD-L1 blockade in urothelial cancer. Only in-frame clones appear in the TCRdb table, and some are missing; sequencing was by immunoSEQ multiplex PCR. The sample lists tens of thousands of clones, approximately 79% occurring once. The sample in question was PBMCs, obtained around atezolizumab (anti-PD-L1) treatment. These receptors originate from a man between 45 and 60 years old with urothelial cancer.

The CDR3 loop is CASSAGGLGRAGELFF. In DNA form, the CDR3 reads TGTGCCAGCAGCGCGGGGGGGCTGGGCCGGGCCGGGGAGCTGTTTTTT. V is TRBV7-2 and J is TRBJ2-2; 9 bases line up with TRBD2. The CDR3 covers 16 residues. V dropped 5 bases and J dropped 6; count of bases not matched to a gene: 10. Germline loops: CDR1 SGHTA, CDR2 FQGNSA.

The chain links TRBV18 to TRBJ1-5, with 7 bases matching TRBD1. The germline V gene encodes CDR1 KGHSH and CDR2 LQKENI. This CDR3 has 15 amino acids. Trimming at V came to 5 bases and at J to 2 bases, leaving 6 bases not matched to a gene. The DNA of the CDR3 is TGTGCCAGCTCATCGGACAGGTCGCGCAATCAGCCCCAGCATTTT. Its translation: CASSSDRSRNQPQHF.

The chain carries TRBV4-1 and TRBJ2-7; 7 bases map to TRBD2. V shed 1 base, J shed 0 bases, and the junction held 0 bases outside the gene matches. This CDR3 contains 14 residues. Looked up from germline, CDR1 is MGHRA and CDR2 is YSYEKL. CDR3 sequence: CASSQAGGSYEQYF. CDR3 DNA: TGCGCCAGCAGCCAAGCGGGAGGCTCCTACGAGCAGTACTTC.

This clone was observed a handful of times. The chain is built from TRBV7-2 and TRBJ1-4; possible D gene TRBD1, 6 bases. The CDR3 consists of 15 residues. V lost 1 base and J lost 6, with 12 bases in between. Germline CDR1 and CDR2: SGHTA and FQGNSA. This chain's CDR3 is CASSLGSGTYEKLFF. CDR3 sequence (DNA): TGTGCCAGCAGCTTAGGCTCAGGGACATATGAAAAACTGTTTTTT.

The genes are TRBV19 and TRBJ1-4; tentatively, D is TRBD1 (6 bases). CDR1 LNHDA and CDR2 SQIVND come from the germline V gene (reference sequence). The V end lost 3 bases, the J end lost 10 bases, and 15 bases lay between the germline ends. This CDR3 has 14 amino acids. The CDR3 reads CASSIDPTGGKLFF. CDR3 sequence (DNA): TGTGCCAGTAGTATCGATCCGACAGGCGGAAAACTGTTTTTT.

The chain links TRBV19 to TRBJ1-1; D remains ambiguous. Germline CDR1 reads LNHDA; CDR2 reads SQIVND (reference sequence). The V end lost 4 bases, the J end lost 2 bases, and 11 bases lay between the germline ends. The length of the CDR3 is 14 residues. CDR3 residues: CASSNRRGNTEAFF. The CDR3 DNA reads TGTGCCAGTAGTAACAGACGGGGAAACACTGAAGCTTTCTTT.

The CDR3 DNA reads as TGTGCCAGCAGTGAGCAGGGGGTAGGAGGCTACACCTTC. Translating gives CASSEQGVGGYTF. The V gene is TRBV6-1, the J gene TRBJ1-2, with 7 bases lining up with TRBD1. The CDR3 runs to 13 residues. CDR1 is MNHNS and CDR2 is SASEGT in the germline V gene. V trimming: 3 bases; J trimming: 8 bases; junction bases outside the gene matches: 6.

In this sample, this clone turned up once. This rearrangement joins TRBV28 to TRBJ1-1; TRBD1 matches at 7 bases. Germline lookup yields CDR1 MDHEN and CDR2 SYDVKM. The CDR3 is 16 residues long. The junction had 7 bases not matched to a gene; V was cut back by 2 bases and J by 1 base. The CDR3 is CASSLLGGDSNTEAFF. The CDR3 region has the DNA TGTGCCAGCAGTTTACTAGGGGGCGATTCGAACACTGAAGCTTTCTTT.

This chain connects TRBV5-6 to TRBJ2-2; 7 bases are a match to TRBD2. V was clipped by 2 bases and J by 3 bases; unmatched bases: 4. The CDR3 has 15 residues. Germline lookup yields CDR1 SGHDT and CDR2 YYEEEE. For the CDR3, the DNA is TGTGCCAGCAGCTTCTGGACTAGATACACCGGGGAGCTGTTTTTT. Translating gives CASSFWTRYTGELFF.

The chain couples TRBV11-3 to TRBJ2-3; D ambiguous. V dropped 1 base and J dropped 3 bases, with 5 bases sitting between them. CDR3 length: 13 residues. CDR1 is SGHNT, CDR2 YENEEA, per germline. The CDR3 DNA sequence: TGTGCCAGCAGCTTAGTGGCAACAGATACGCAGTATTTT. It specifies CASSLVATDTQYF. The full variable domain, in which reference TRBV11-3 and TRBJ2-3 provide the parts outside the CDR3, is EAGVVQSPRYKIIEKKQPVAFWCNPISGHNTLYWYLQNLGQGPELLIRYENEEAVDDSQLPKDRFSAERLKGVDSTLKIQPAELGDSAVYLCASSLVATDTQYFGPGTRLTVL.

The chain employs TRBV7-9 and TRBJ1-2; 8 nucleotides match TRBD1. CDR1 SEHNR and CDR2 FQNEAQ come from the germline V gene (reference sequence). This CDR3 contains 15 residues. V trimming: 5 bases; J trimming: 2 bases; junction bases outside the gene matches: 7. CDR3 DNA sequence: TGTGCCAGCAGCCCTAGGACAGGGTTGAACTATGGCTACACCTTC. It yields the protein CASSPRTGLNYGYTF.

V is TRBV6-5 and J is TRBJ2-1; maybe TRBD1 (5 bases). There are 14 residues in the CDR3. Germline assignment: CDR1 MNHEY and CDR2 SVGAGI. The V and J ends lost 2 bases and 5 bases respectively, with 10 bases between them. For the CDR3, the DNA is TGTGCCAGCAGTTACAGGGGCGGCCACAATGAGCAGTTCTTC. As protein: CASSYRGGHNEQFF.

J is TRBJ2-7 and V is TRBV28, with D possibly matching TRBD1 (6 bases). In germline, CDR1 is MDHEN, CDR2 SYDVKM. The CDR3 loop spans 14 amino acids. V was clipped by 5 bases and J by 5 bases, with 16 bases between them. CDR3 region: CASSPGVQGNEQYV. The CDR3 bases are TGTGCCAGCAGTCCAGGGGTCCAGGGAAACGAGCAGTACGTC.

This CDR3 reads CASSVDPLAGGPSANEQFF. CDR3 in DNA: TGTGCCAGCAGCGTAGACCCGCTAGCGGGAGGGCCATCTGCTAATGAGCAGTTCTTC. The chain carries TRBV9 and TRBJ2-1; 12 nucleotides agree with TRBD2. This CDR3 is 19 amino acids long. V lost 0 bases to trimming and J lost 7 bases; unmatched junction nucleotides: 14. Germline lookup yields CDR1 SGDLS and CDR2 YYNGEE.

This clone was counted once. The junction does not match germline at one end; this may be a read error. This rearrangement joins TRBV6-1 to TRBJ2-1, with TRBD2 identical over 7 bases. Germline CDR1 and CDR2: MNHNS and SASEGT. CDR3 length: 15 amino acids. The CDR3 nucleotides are TGTGCCGGCAGAGGATCTAGCGGACGCTACAATGAGCAGTTCTTC. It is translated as CAGRGSSGRYNEQFF.

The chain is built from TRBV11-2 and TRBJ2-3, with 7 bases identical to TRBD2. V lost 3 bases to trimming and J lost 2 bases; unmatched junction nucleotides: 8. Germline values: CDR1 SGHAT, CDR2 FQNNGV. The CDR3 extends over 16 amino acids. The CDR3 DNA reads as TGTGCCAGCAGCTTGGCGGGGGTGATTCCCACAGATACGCAGTATTTT. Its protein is CASSLAGVIPTDTQYF.

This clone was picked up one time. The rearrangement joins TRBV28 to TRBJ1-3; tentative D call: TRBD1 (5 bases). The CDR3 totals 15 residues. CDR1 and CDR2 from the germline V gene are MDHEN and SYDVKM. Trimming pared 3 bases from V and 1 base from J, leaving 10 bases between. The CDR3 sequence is CASSFGGESGNTIYF. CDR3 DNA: TGTGCCAGCAGTTTCGGGGGAGAGTCTGGAAACACCATATATTTT.

CDR3 bases: TGTGCCAGCGGAGAGGGGACAGACTCCTACGAGCAGTACTTC. It is translated as CASGEGTDSYEQYF. The chain links TRBV19 to TRBJ2-7; 7 bases line up with TRBD1. This CDR3 contains 14 residues. The V gene end was trimmed by 9 bases and the J gene end by 0 bases; junction bases not matched to a gene: 8. Germline-derived CDR1 and CDR2 are LNHDA and SQIVND (reference sequence).